In this sample, the clone carrying this T cell receptor beta chain turned up a few times. Its antigen remains unknown. Time point noted: newly diagnosed GD, antithyroid drugs for less than 3 months. RNA from PBMCs was the source of the TCR library. The data stem from a study of regulatory T cells in long-lasting Graves disease. Findings of the study overall: Blood alone, not thyroid tissue, was studied.

CDR1 LGHDT and CDR2 YNNKEL come from the germline V gene (reference sequence). Trimming left V 0 bases short and J 6 bases short, with 15 bases between. The CDR3 length is 16 residues. Library construction for TCR beta used iRepertoire HTBI primers and Arm-PCR of CDR3 regions. Original analysis: The study identified roughly 59 TRBV and 13 to 15 TRBJ segments across samples. TCRdb reanalysed the multiplex PCR reads using MiXCR and keeps one entry per CDR3 protein. The V and J calls reflect TCRdb's pipeline rather than the authors' work. The sample consists of 360,000 or so distinct CDR3 sequences, 15% to 20% of them appearing once. The same sample was also used in a study of T cells in Graves' hyperthyroidism and ophthalmopathy.

The input for sequencing was peripheral blood mononuclear cells (PBMCs), taken at new diagnosis, from a patient treated with antithyroid drugs. This TCR derives from a man aged 40-49 years with Graves disease. This sequence joins TRBV3-1 and TRBJ2-4; D might be TRBD1 or TRBD2, each matching 5 bases. This chain's CDR3 is CASSQDWALGGNIQYF. CDR3 in DNA: TGTGCCAGCAGCCAAGATTGGGCCCTTGGGGGAAACATTCAGTACTTC.